The 32 T cell receptor beta chains listed next were all sequenced from one sample in a study of control samples from healthy donors and cancer patients. Generated by immunoSEQ multiplex PCR, the TCRdb table keeps only in-frame clones and is missing some. The sample yields roughly 130,000 clones, about 95% seen once. The sample consisted of blood. Receptors were obtained from a man in his thirties or forties in good health.

V and J are TRBV2 and TRBJ1-5; TRBD1 agrees at 10 bases. This CDR3 is built from 18 residues. V lost 2 bases to trimming and J lost 5 bases; unmatched junction nucleotides: 12. CDR1 is SNHLY and CDR2 is FYNNEI in the germline V gene. The CDR3 DNA reads TGTGCCAGCAGTGAAACCTCCCGGCCCGGGACAGGGGATCAGCCCCAGCATTTT. Protein product: CASSETSRPGTGDQPQHF. The whole variable domain, filled in from reference TRBV2 and TRBJ1-5, reads EPEVTQTPSHQVTQMGQEVILRCVPISNHLYFYWYRQILGQKVEFLVSFYNNEISEKSEIFDDQFSVERPDGSNFTLKIRSTKLEDSAMYFCASSETSRPGTGDQPQHFGDGTRLSIL.

The CDR3 spells CASSETYLGGAIYGYTF. DNA of the CDR3: TGTGCCAGCAGTGAAACCTATTTGGGGGGCGCGATCTATGGCTACACCTTC. This chain uses TRBV25-1 with TRBJ1-2; TRBD1 might be the D (6 bases). Per germline, CDR1 MGHDK and CDR2 SYGVNS. Between the trimmed V and J ends, which lost 2 bases and 4 bases, there was a span of 20 bases. The CDR3 is made up of 17 amino acids.

This chain connects TRBV24-1 to TRBJ2-3; the match to TRBD2 covers 10 bases. The V segment lost 4 bases and the J segment 2 bases; nucleotides outside the gene matches: 11. The CDR3 runs 18 residues. Per germline, CDR1 KGHDR and CDR2 SFDVKD. CDR3 DNA: TGTGCCACCAGTGACGGACGTGGACTAGCGGAATACACAGATACGCAGTATTTT. Protein: CATSDGRGLAEYTDTQYF.

V usage is TRBV7-9 and J usage is TRBJ2-7; the D is unclear. The CDR3 extends over 11 amino acids. V was clipped by 2 bases and J by 6 bases, with 5 bases between them. CDR1 is SEHNR, CDR2 FQNEAQ, per germline (reference sequence). CDR3 coding DNA: TGTGCCAGCAGCTTAACGGGCGAGCAGTACTTC. Its translation is CASSLTGEQYF.

The chain couples TRBV2 to TRBJ1-2, with D tentatively TRBD1 (6 bases). The germline V and J ends were trimmed by 6 bases and 4 bases, with 9 bases remaining between them. Germline CDR1 is SNHLY and CDR2 is FYNNEI. The CDR3 runs to 12 residues. CDR3: CASRPRGYGYTF. CDR3 DNA sequence: TGTGCCAGCAGGCCCAGGGGCTATGGCTACACCTTC.

The chain combines TRBV11-2 with TRBJ1-2; maybe TRBD1 (5 bases). Germline CDR1 SGHAT, CDR2 FQNNGV. The CDR3 has 15 amino acids. Trimming removed 7 bases from V and 4 bases from J, with 19 bases in between. CDR3 sequence (DNA): TGTGCCAGCACCGCTTTGGGGCCGGGTGGCTATGGCTACACCTTC. This sequence encodes CASTALGPGGYGYTF. The variable domain in full, with the rest retrieved from reference TRBV11-2 and TRBJ1-2, is EAGVAQSPRYKIIEKRQSVAFWCNPISGHATLYWYQQILGQGPKLLIQFQNNGVVDDSQLPKDRFSAERLKGVDSTLKIQPAKLEDSAVYLCASTALGPGGYGYTFGSGTRLTVV.

Only one count was recorded for this clone. The chain combines TRBV7-2 with TRBJ2-1, with a tentative D call TRBD2 (7 bases). The V and J ends lost 3 bases and 9 bases respectively, with 12 bases between them. The germline CDR1 and CDR2 sequences are SGHTA and FQGNSA. This CDR3 spans 13 amino acids. CDR3 sequence: CASSFRGGGEQFF. CDR3 coding DNA: TGTGCCAGCAGCTTCCGCGGGGGCGGTGAGCAGTTCTTC.

V gene TRBV11-3 combines with J gene TRBJ1-6; D is undetermined. V was trimmed by 3 bases and J by 0 bases, leaving 9 bases between them. This CDR3 is 16 amino acids long. Germline CDR1 reads SGHNT; CDR2 reads YENEEA. CDR3: CASSFRRVSYNSPLHF. CDR3 nucleotides: TGTGCCAGCAGCTTTAGAAGGGTCTCCTATAATTCACCCCTCCACTTT.

The chain employs TRBV4-3 and TRBJ1-6, with D possibly TRBD1 on 5 matching bases. V was cut by 6 bases and J by 5 bases, with 11 bases left in between. Germline CDR1 LGHNA, CDR2 YSLEER. The CDR3 is 14 residues long. This chain's CDR3 is CASSLAQDNSPLHF. CDR3 in DNA: TGCGCCAGCAGTCTAGCACAGGATAATTCACCCCTCCACTTT.

V and J are TRBV7-8 and TRBJ1-2, with a weak D call TRBD1 (5 bases). Trimming took off 5 bases at V and 4 bases at J, with 11 bases between the two ends. This CDR3 comprises 13 residues. Germline V lookup: CDR1 SGHVS, CDR2 FQNEAQ. The CDR3 loop is CASSPGGGYGYTF. DNA for the CDR3: TGTGCCAGCAGCCCGGGTGGGGGCTATGGCTACACCTTC.

J is TRBJ1-6 and V is TRBV30; D not resolved. Germline lookup yields CDR1 GTSNPN and CDR2 SVGIG (reference sequence). V was trimmed by 4 bases and J by 9 bases, leaving 13 bases between them. This CDR3 spans 13 amino acids. In nucleotides, the CDR3 is TGTGCCTGGATGGAGAGTCGCGGTTCACCCCTCCACTTT. Translated, it gives CAWMESRGSPLHF.

CDR3 sequence reads: CASSLYQVPNTGELFF. CDR3 DNA: TGTGCCAGCAGCTTGTATCAGGTACCGAACACCGGGGAGCTGTTTTTT. The chain couples TRBV7-9 to TRBJ2-2; D remains unclear. CDR1 and CDR2 from the germline V gene are SEHNR and FQNEAQ (reference sequence). The V gene lost 3 bases and the J gene lost 0 bases, with 11 bases spanning the gap. The CDR3 is made up of 16 amino acids.

The V call is TRBV5-1, the J call TRBJ2-3; a possible D gene is TRBD2 (7 bases). This CDR3 comprises 16 residues. V shed 3 bases and J shed 5 bases, with 19 bases lying between them. Looked up from germline, CDR1 is SGHRS and CDR2 is YFSETQ. DNA for the CDR3: TGCGCCAGCAGCTCAAAGGAGGGGGGGGCGTTAGATACGCAGTATTTT. As protein: CASSSKEGGALDTQYF. The full variable domain, in which reference TRBV5-1 and TRBJ2-3 provide the parts outside the CDR3, is KAGVTQTPRYLIKTRGQQVTLSCSPISGHRSVSWYQQTPGQGLQFLFEYFSETQRNKGNFPGRFSGRQFSNSRSEMNVSTLELGDSALYLCASSSKEGGALDTQYFGPGTRLTVL.

CDR3 in DNA: TGTGCCAGCGGGAGGACCTGGGATGGCTACACCTTC. This sequence encodes CASGRTWDGYTF. The rearrangement links TRBV19 to TRBJ1-2; no clear D. Germline CDR1 is LNHDA and CDR2 is SQIVND (reference sequence). V shed 9 bases and J shed 6 bases, with 14 bases lying between them. The CDR3 loop spans 12 amino acids. The full variable domain, its missing parts supplied by reference TRBV19 and TRBJ1-2, is DGGITQSPKYLFRKEGQNVTLSCEQNLNHDAMYWYRQDPGQGLRLIYYSQIVNDFQKGDIAEGYSVSREKKESFPLTVTSAQKNPTAFYLCASGRTWDGYTFGSGTRLTVV.

The rearrangement uses TRBV5-6 and TRBJ1-1, with 11 bases matching TRBD1. The CDR3 loop spans 18 amino acids. V lost 3 bases to trimming and J lost 3 bases; unmatched junction nucleotides: 13. Germline V gene sequence: CDR1 SGHDT, CDR2 YYEEEE. CDR3 nucleotides: TGTGCCAGCAGCTCCTTAATGGACAGGGGGCAGCGTCACACTGAAGCTTTCTTT. Translation: CASSSLMDRGQRHTEAFF. Full variable domain (outside the CDR3, taken from reference TRBV5-6 and TRBJ1-1): DAGVTQSPTHLIKTRGQQVTLRCSPKSGHDTVSWYQQALGQGPQFIFQYYEEEERQRGNFPDRFSGHQFPNYSSELNVNALLLGDSALYLCASSSLMDRGQRHTEAFFGQGTRLTVV.

The chain employs TRBV12-3 or TRBV12-4 and TRBJ1-6; D call uncertain. There are 13 residues in the CDR3. Trimming shortened V by 5 bases and J by 7 bases, and 9 bases separated the two germline ends. The CDR3 region is CASSRLGNSPLHF. The CDR3, as DNA: TGTGCCAGCAGTCGCCTGGGGAATTCACCCCTCCACTTT.

This sequence joins TRBV4-1 and TRBJ1-1; a possible D gene is TRBD1 (6 bases). V lost 4 bases to trimming and J lost 5 bases, with 11 bases between them. CDR1 and CDR2 from the germline V gene are MGHRA and YSYEKL. The CDR3 totals 13 residues. Here the CDR3 DNA reads TGCGCCAGCAGCCCGGGGGGCGAAACTGAAGCTTTCTTT. This codes for CASSPGGETEAFF.

The rearrangement uses TRBV7-3 and TRBJ1-6; TRBD1 matches at 7 bases. V shed 4 bases, J shed 5 bases, and the junction held 2 bases outside the gene matches. Germline CDR1 is SGHTA and CDR2 is FQGTGA. The CDR3 spans 14 residues. CDR3 protein: CASSWTGNNSPLHF. CDR3 DNA: TGTGCCAGCAGCTGGACAGGAAATAATTCACCCCTCCACTTT.

The chain uses TRBV29-1 and TRBJ1-1; D is ambiguous. Germline V gene data show CDR1 as SQVTM and CDR2 as ANQGSEA. Trimming pared 4 bases from V and 5 bases from J, leaving 14 bases between. This CDR3 has 13 residues. CDR3 nucleotide sequence: TGCAGCGTTGGGCGGCTTTTGGGGACTGAAGCTTTCTTT. Translated: CSVGRLLGTEAFF.

This clone was observed a single time. The chain has TRBV7-2 and TRBJ2-7; possible D gene TRBD2, 5 bases. Germline V gene sequence: CDR1 SGHTA, CDR2 FQGNSA. The ends were cut back, 5 bases at V and 3 bases at J, with 17 bases in the middle. The CDR3 is 15 amino acids. This CDR3 is CASSIRTSSYYEQYF. The DNA of the CDR3 is TGTGCCAGCAGCATCCGGACTTCTTCCTACTACGAGCAGTACTTC.

The rearrangement links TRBV25-1 to TRBJ1-2; D gene uncertain. V dropped 5 bases and J dropped 2 bases, with 9 bases sitting between them. This CDR3 has 13 residues. CDR1 and CDR2 from the germline V gene are MGHDK and SYGVNS. Here the CDR3 reads CASSLLENYGYTF. CDR3 sequence (DNA): TGTGCCAGCAGTCTCTTAGAGAACTATGGCTACACCTTC.

J is TRBJ2-5 and V is TRBV4-1, with a tentative D call TRBD2 (6 bases). Germline loops: CDR1 MGHRA, CDR2 YSYEKL. This CDR3 spans 13 amino acids. Trimming left V 4 bases short and J 2 bases short, with 8 bases between. CDR3 in DNA: TGCGCCAGCAGCCCGGAGGGGCAAGAGACCCAGTACTTC. Protein product: CASSPEGQETQYF.

This chain joins TRBV5-1 and TRBJ2-1; D could derive from TRBD1 or TRBD2 (5 bases each). Germline values: CDR1 SGHRS, CDR2 YFSETQ. The CDR3 spans 14 residues. The V gene lost 2 bases and the J gene lost 7 bases, with 13 bases spanning the gap. CDR3 DNA: TGCGCCAGCAGCTTAGGGACGCTCGGAAATGAGCAGTTCTTC. Amino acids: CASSLGTLGNEQFF.

The CDR3 is CASSIDPGANTEAFF. The DNA for the CDR3 is TGTGCCAGTAGTATAGATCCGGGTGCGAACACTGAAGCTTTCTTT. The J gene is TRBJ1-1, the V gene TRBV19, with D unclear. V lost 0 bases and J lost 1, with 9 bases in between. The germline V gene has CDR1 LNHDA and CDR2 SQIVND (reference sequence). This CDR3 is 15 amino acids long.

This clone was recorded once. The chain uses TRBV7-2 and TRBJ2-7, with D perhaps TRBD2 (5 bases). The CDR3 loop spans 13 amino acids. Germline V gene sequence: CDR1 SGHTA, CDR2 FQGNSA. With 3 bases removed from V and 1 base from J, the gap between germline ends came to 7 bases. CDR3 region: CASSFPGSYEQYF. CDR3 coding DNA: TGTGCCAGCAGCTTTCCGGGATCCTACGAGCAGTACTTC.

The gene calls are TRBV19 and TRBJ1-1; 8 bases are a match to TRBD1. J gave up 4 bases and V 6 bases, and 7 bases lay outside the gene matches. This CDR3 region has 14 residues. The germline CDR1 and CDR2 sequences are LNHDA and SQIVND (reference sequence). This chain's CDR3 is CASSGQGGFTEAFF. CDR3 DNA: TGTGCCAGTAGCGGACAGGGAGGGTTCACTGAAGCTTTCTTT. Together with reference TRBV19 and TRBJ1-1, the CDR3 gives the full variable domain: DGGITQSPKYLFRKEGQNVTLSCEQNLNHDAMYWYRQDPGQGLRLIYYSQIVNDFQKGDIAEGYSVSREKKESFPLTVTSAQKNPTAFYLCASSGQGGFTEAFFGQGTRLTVV.

The CDR3 region is CASSPGGTAGTDTQYF. CDR3 DNA: TGTGCCAGCAGCCCGGGGGGAACCGCGGGCACAGATACGCAGTATTTT. The rearrangement uses TRBV7-2 and TRBJ2-3; 7 bases match TRBD2. The CDR3 is 16 amino acids. The germline CDR1 and CDR2 sequences are SGHTA and FQGNSA. Trimming cost V 5 bases and J 1 base; bases outside gene matches: 9.

The CDR3 loop is CASSLEGVYDGYTF. Written as DNA, the CDR3 is TGTGCCAGCAGCTTAGAGGGGGTTTACGATGGCTACACCTTC. The genes are TRBV7-9 and TRBJ1-2, with D possibly TRBD1 on 6 matching bases. Deletions cut 1 base from V and 6 bases from J, with 12 bases between. The CDR3 runs to 14 residues. Germline V gene lookup returns CDR1 SEHNR and CDR2 FQNEAQ (reference sequence).

The chain combines TRBV6-2 or TRBV6-3 with TRBJ1-1; D might be TRBD1 (6 bases). The V gene's germline CDR1 is MNHEY and CDR2 SVGEGT. The V end lost 6 bases, the J end lost 0 bases, and 11 bases lay between the germline ends. CDR3 length: 14 residues. The CDR3 DNA follows: TGTGCCAGCAGCTTCAGGGGTCTGAACACTGAAGCTTTCTTT. Amino acid sequence: CASSFRGLNTEAFF.

This rearrangement joins TRBV9 to TRBJ1-5, with unresolved D. Trimming took 1 base from V and 0 from J, leaving 5 bases between them. There are 14 residues in the CDR3. Looked up from germline, CDR1 is SGDLS and CDR2 is YYNGEE. The CDR3 loop is CASSVYDSNQPQHF. The CDR3 region has the DNA TGTGCCAGCAGCGTATACGATAGCAATCAGCCCCAGCATTTT.

The CDR3 coding sequence is TGCGCCAGCAGCTTGGGCAGGGCTGAAGCTTTCTTT. This translates into CASSLGRAEAFF. This rearrangement joins TRBV5-1 to TRBJ1-1; a possible D gene is TRBD1 (5 bases). V was shortened by 0 bases and J by 6 bases, with 6 bases between the two germline ends. The germline V gene encodes CDR1 SGHRS and CDR2 YFSETQ. The CDR3 has 12 amino acids.

The rearrangement links TRBV5-1 to TRBJ2-4; 8 bases line up with TRBD2. The J segment lost 8 bases and the V segment lost 0 bases, leaving 4 bases of the junction unmatched. This CDR3 is 14 amino acids long. The germline CDR1 and CDR2 sequences are SGHRS and YFSETQ. The CDR3: CASSLAGGPDIQYF. In DNA form, the CDR3 reads TGCGCCAGCAGCTTGGCGGGGGGGCCCGACATTCAGTACTTC. The variable domain in full, with the rest retrieved from reference TRBV5-1 and TRBJ2-4, is KAGVTQTPRYLIKTRGQQVTLSCSPISGHRSVSWYQQTPGQGLQFLFEYFSETQRNKGNFPGRFSGRQFSNSRSEMNVSTLELGDSALYLCASSLAGGPDIQYFGAGTRLSVL.